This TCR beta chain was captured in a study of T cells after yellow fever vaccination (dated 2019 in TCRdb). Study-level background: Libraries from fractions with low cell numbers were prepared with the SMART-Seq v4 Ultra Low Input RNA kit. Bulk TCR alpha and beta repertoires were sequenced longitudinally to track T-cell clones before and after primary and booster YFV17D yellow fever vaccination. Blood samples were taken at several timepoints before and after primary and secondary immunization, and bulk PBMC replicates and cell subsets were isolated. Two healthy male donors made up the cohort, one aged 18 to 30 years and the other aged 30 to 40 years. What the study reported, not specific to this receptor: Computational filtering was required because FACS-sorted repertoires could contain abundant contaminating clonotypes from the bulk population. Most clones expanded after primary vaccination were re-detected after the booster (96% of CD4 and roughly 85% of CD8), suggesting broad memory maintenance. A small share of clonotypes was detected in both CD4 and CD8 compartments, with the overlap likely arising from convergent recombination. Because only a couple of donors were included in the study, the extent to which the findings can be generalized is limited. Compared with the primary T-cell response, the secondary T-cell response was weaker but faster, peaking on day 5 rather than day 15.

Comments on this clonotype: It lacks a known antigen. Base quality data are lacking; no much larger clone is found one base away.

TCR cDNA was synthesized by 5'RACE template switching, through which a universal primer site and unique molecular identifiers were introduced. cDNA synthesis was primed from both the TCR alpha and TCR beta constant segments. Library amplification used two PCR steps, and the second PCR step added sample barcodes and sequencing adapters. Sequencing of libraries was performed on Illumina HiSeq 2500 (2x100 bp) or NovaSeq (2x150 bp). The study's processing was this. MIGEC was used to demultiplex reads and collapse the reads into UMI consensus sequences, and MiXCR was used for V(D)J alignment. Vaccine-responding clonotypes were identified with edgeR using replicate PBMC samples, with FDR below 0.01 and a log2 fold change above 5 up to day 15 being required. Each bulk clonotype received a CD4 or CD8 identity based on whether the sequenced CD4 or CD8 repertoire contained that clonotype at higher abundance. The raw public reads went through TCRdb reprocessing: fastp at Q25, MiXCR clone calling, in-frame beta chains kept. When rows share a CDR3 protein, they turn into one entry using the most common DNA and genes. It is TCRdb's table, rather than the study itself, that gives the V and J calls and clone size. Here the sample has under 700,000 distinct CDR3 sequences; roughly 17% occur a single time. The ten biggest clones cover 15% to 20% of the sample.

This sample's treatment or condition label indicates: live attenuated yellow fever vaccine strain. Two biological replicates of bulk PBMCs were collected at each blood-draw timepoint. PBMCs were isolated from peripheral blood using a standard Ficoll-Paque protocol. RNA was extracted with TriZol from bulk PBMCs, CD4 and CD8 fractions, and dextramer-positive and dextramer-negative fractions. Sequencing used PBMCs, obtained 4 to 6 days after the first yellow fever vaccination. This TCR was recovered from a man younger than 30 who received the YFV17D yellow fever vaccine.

The DNA sequence follows: TGCGCCAGCAGCCGGACCCGGGACAGGGGGGGGGAGACCCAGTACTTC. This yields the protein CASSRTRDRGGETQYF. The rearranged chain carries TRBV5-1 and TRBJ2-5; 11 bases in the junction line up with TRBD1. Counted from cysteine to phenylalanine, this CDR3 has 16 amino acids. The kept DNA is CDR3 alone, 48 bases in frame from the first base. CDR1 and CDR2 are drawn from the germline V gene: SGHRS, YFSETQ. Ends trimmed: V by 4 bases, J by 5 bases; bases unmatched to a gene: 10.